This entry describes one T cell receptor beta chain. This sample was included in a study of cytomegalovirus exposure and HLA in healthy donors. Profiling relied on immunoSEQ multiplex PCR, and the TCRdb table lists in-frame clones only, not all of them. Of 210,000 or so clones in the sample, roughly 88% were seen once. Specimen: PBMCs. This sequence was found in a woman between 18 and 30 years old in good health and CMV-seronegative.

CDR3 amino acids: CASSLTTIDPEQFF. The DNA for the CDR3 is TGTGCCAGCAGCTTAACTACCATAGATCCTGAGCAGTTCTTC. This chain uses TRBV5-4 with TRBJ2-1, with D unclear. CDR3 length: 14 residues. Trimming removed 2 bases from V and 9 bases from J, with 15 bases in between. CDR1 is SGHNT and CDR2 is YYREEE in the germline V gene (reference sequence).